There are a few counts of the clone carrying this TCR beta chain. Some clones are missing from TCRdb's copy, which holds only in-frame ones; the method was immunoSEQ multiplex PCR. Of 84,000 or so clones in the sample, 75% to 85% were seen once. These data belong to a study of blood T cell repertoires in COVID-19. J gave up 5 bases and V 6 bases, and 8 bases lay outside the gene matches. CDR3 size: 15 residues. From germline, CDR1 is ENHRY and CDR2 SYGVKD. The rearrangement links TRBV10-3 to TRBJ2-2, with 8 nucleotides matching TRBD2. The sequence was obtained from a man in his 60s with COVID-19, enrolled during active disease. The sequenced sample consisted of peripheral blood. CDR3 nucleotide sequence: TGTGCCATCAGACAAGCGGGAGTCGAAACCGGGGAGCTGTTTTTT. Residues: CAIRQAGVETGELFF.